The rows below give T cell receptor beta chains drawn from one sample of a study of T cell responses to AZD1222 COVID-19 vaccine. Assay used: immunoSEQ multiplex PCR; TCRdb lists only in-frame clones, some missing. The sample yields about 200,000 clones, approximately 92% seen once. The sequencing here drew on peripheral blood, taken on day 0 of AZD1222 vaccination. The source of these receptors is an adult in good health. Both conserved end residues are part of each CDR3. A D gene is named only where the DNA matches it firmly. Clone size, where shown, is once, few, many, or a class for clones that have expanded.

d_call,clone_size,j_call,v_call,cdr3_aa,cdr3_nt
.,.,TRBJ1-6,TRBV2,CASTSGTFDSPLHF,TGTGCCAGCACGTCCGGGACTTTTGATTCACCCCTCCACTTT
TRBD2,.,TRBJ2-2,TRBV5-1,CASSLRGWGGSTGELFF,TGCGCCAGCAGCCTCCGTGGGTGGGGAGGGTCCACCGGGGAGCTGTTTTTT
.,.,TRBJ1-1,TRBV7-9,CASSLGGSETEAFF,TGTGCCAGCAGCTTAGGGGGTAGTGAGACTGAAGCTTTCTTT
.,.,TRBJ1-3,TRBV5-1,CASSLGGPSGNTIYF,TGCGCCAGCAGCTTGGGAGGACCCTCTGGAAACACCATATATTTT
TRBD2,.,TRBJ2-5,TRBV28,CASSFVAGQVQETQYF,TGTGCCAGCAGTTTCGTAGCGGGCCAAGTTCAGGAGACCCAGTACTTC
.,once,TRBJ1-2,TRBV19,CASSSGEWNYGYTF,TGTGCCAGTAGTTCAGGGGAGTGGAACTATGGCTACACCTTC
TRBD1,once,TRBJ1-1,TRBV19,CASSLQGGGEAFF,TGTGCCAGTAGTTTACAGGGGGGTGGCGAAGCTTTCTTT
.,.,TRBJ1-5,TRBV6-5,CASRRTTNQPQHF,TGTGCCAGCAGGAGGACTACCAATCAGCCCCAGCATTTT
.,.,TRBJ1-4,TRBV9,CASSPDAGLDEKLFF,TGTGCCAGCAGCCCAGACGCAGGGTTGGATGAAAAACTGTTTTTT
.,once,TRBJ2-7,TRBV5-1,CASSLDSSTYEQYF,TGCGCCAGCAGCTTGGACAGTTCAACCTACGAGCAGTACTTC
TRBD1,once,TRBJ2-5,TRBV15,CATSRDRGFGETQYF,TGTGCCACCAGCCGGGACAGGGGGTTTGGGGAGACCCAGTACTTC
.,.,TRBJ2-3,TRBV12-3/TRBV12-4,CASSDRDTQYF,TGTGCCAGTAGCGACAGGGATACGCAGTATTTT
.,.,TRBJ2-2,TRBV6-4,CASSKQGAGELFF,TGTGCCAGCAGCAAGCAGGGTGCAGGGGAGCTGTTTTTT
.,.,TRBJ1-2,TRBV12-3/TRBV12-4,CASSLRSNYGYTF,TGTGCCAGCAGTTTACGTTCTAACTATGGCTACACCTTC
.,.,TRBJ2-7,TRBV27,CASSRRRLNSYEQYF,TGTGCCAGCAGCCGACGAAGACTGAACTCCTACGAGCAGTACTTC
.,.,TRBJ2-1,TRBV5-1,CASSLIAAGGWDEQFF,TGCGCCAGCAGCTTGATTGCAGCAGGAGGTTGGGATGAGCAGTTCTTC
TRBD1,.,TRBJ2-7,TRBV28,CASSFRGQGLSYEQYF,TGTGCCAGCAGTTTCCGTGGACAGGGCCTATCCTACGAGCAGTACTTC
.,.,TRBJ1-6,TRBV2,CASSVGVLRDNSPLHF,TGTGCCAGCAGTGTGGGGGTCTTACGGGATAATTCACCCCTCCACTTT
TRBD2,.,TRBJ2-5,TRBV19,CASSRRLAGETQYF,TGTGCCAGTAGTAGAAGACTAGCGGGAGAGACCCAGTACTTC
.,.,TRBJ2-7,TRBV11-2,CASSLGAGNYEQYF,TGTGCCAGCAGCTTAGGTGCAGGGAACTACGAGCAGTACTTC